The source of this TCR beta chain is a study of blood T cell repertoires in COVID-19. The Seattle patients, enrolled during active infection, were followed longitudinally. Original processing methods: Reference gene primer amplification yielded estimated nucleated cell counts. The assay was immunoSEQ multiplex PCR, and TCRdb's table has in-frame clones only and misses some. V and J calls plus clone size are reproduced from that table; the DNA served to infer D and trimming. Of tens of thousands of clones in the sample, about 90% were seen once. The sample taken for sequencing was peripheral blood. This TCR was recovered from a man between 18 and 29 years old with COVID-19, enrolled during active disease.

CDR3 DNA sequence: TGCGCCAGCAGCTTCGTGCAGGGGATTGACAATGAGCAGTTCTTC. Its translation: CASSFVQGIDNEQFF. The V and J genes are TRBV5-1 and TRBJ2-1; tentative D call: TRBD1 (6 bases). CDR3 length: 15 residues. V was cut by 2 bases and J by 5 bases, with 14 bases left in between. Germline CDR1 reads SGHRS; CDR2 reads YFSETQ.